This TCR beta chain was found in a study of T cells in Graves' hyperthyroidism and ophthalmopathy. Using RNA transcripts as the source, TCR beta CDR3 regions were amplified. TCR CDR3 underwent first-round RT-PCR with the HTBI primer set. TCRdb reprocessed the multiplex PCR reads via MiXCR and lists one record per CDR3 protein. The sample has approximately 48,000 distinct CDR3 sequences, 49% seen once; the top ten hold roughly 32%. This clonotype appeared many times. Researchers barred patients who had uncontrolled infection, other autoimmune disease, pregnancy or lactation. Sequenced input: peripheral blood or thyroid tissue (not recorded which). The source is a woman aged 50 to 60 with Graves' hyperthyroidism.

This CDR3 is CASSSGTGFNEAFF. CDR3 DNA: TGCGCCAGCAGCTCCGGGACAGGGTTTAATGAAGCTTTCTTT. The V call is TRBV5-1, the J call TRBJ1-1; TRBD1 matches 9 bases. The germline V gene encodes CDR1 SGHRS and CDR2 YFSETQ. This CDR3 is built from 14 residues. Trimming took 3 bases from V and 7 from J; bases not matched to a gene: 7.